This T cell receptor (beta chain) is drawn from a study of PD-L1 blockade in urothelial cancer. Study-level background: Median T cell yield per blood sample was about 150,000 cells.

V lost 3 bases and J lost 5, with 24 bases in between. This CDR3 spans 18 amino acids. CDR1 is SGHRS, CDR2 YFSETQ, per germline. PCRs each included synthetic TCR analog templates spiked in. TCRdb's copy holds only in-frame clones and misses some; the assay was immunoSEQ multiplex PCR. Of fewer than 75,000 clones in the sample, around four fifths were seen once. The cohort comprised individuals with locally advanced or metastatic urothelial carcinoma. The sequences come from PBMCs, collected around atezolizumab (anti-PD-L1) treatment. V gene TRBV5-1 combines with J gene TRBJ2-1; D might be TRBD2 (6 bases). The sequence came from a man between 65 and 85 years old with urothelial cancer. The CDR3 nucleotides are TGCGCCAGCAGCTCTACCTCGGGAACCGGGAGTTGGCACAATGAGCAGTTCTTC. Protein product: CASSSTSGTGSWHNEQFF.